Listed below are T cell receptor beta chains from one sample, sequenced in a study of blood T cells in healthy people across ages. Using its own MiXCR run on the 5' RACE reads, TCRdb lists one record per CDR3 protein. The sample lists roughly 900,000 distinct CDR3 sequences, 45% to 50% occurring once. Sequenced sample: blood. All receptors come from a man in his thirties or forties in good health. Both conserved end residues are part of each CDR3. D genes are given only for firm matches. The listing skips clone size in some rows; elsewhere it reads once, few, many or a size class.

J gene: TRBJ2-5
clone size: few
D gene: NA
V gene: TRBV4-2
CDR3 DNA: TGTGCCAGCAGCCCTTCACTAGAAGAGACCCAGTACTTC
CDR3 protein: CASSPSLEETQYF

J gene: TRBJ2-2
clone size: NA
D gene: TRBD1
V gene: TRBV29-1
CDR3 DNA: TGCAGCGTTGGGACAGGGGTCGCCGGGGAGCTGTTTTTT
CDR3 protein: CSVGTGVAGELFF

J gene: TRBJ1-1
clone size: NA
D gene: TRBD1
V gene: TRBV5-1
CDR3 DNA: TGCGCCAGCAGCCGACGGACAGGGGTGATGAACACTGAAGCTTTCTTT
CDR3 protein: CASSRRTGVMNTEAFF

J gene: TRBJ2-1
clone size: NA
D gene: NA
V gene: TRBV25-1
CDR3 DNA: TGTGCCAGCAGTGAGGCAGGGATAACCTACAGTGAGCAGTTCTTC
CDR3 protein: CASSEAGITYSEQFF

J gene: TRBJ1-4
clone size: NA
D gene: NA
V gene: TRBV2
CDR3 DNA: TGTGCCAGCAGGGACAGCGAACCTGAAAAACTGTTTTTT
CDR3 protein: CASRDSEPEKLFF

J gene: TRBJ1-5
clone size: NA
D gene: NA
V gene: TRBV3-1
CDR3 DNA: TGTGCCAGCAGCCCGGTCTCGCGGAATCAGCCCCAGCATTTT
CDR3 protein: CASSPVSRNQPQHF

J gene: TRBJ2-1
clone size: NA
D gene: NA
V gene: TRBV10-3
CDR3 DNA: TGTGCCATCACCGCCCGGGCGGGGAGCTCCTACAATGAGCAGTTCTTC
CDR3 protein: CAITARAGSSYNEQFF

J gene: TRBJ2-6
clone size: NA
D gene: NA
V gene: TRBV5-1
CDR3 DNA: TGCGCCAGCAGCTTGCGGGGCTATGGGGCCAACGTCCTGACTTTC
CDR3 protein: CASSLRGYGANVLTF

J gene: TRBJ1-5
clone size: few
D gene: TRBD1
V gene: TRBV28
CDR3 DNA: TGTGCCAGCAGGACCAGGGGGAACAATCAGCCCCAGCATTTT
CDR3 protein: CASRTRGNNQPQHF

J gene: TRBJ2-7
clone size: NA
D gene: TRBD2
V gene: TRBV7-2
CDR3 DNA: TGTGCCAGCAGCTACCCATGGGGGAGGGACTCCTACGAGCAGTACTTC
CDR3 protein: CASSYPWGRDSYEQYF

J gene: TRBJ2-5
clone size: NA
D gene: TRBD2
V gene: TRBV20-1
CDR3 DNA: TGCAGTGCTAGATTCTGGCTAGCGGGAGGGCCTAATCGAGAGACCCAGTACTTC
CDR3 protein: CSARFWLAGGPNRETQYF

J gene: TRBJ1-6
clone size: NA
D gene: NA
V gene: TRBV6-5
CDR3 DNA: TGTGCCAGCAATCCTACGTGGAATTCACCCCTCCACTTT
CDR3 protein: CASNPTWNSPLHF

J gene: TRBJ2-7
clone size: few
D gene: NA
V gene: TRBV12-3/TRBV12-4
CDR3 DNA: TGTGCCAGCAGTGAACAGGGAGGGGATTACGAGCAGTACTTC
CDR3 protein: CASSEQGGDYEQYF

J gene: TRBJ1-2
clone size: many
D gene: TRBD1
V gene: TRBV12-3/TRBV12-4
CDR3 DNA: TGTGCCAGCAGTTTCGGACAGGGGGCGAACTATGGCTACACCTTC
CDR3 protein: CASSFGQGANYGYTF

J gene: TRBJ2-7
clone size: NA
D gene: TRBD1
V gene: TRBV20-1
CDR3 DNA: TGCAGTGCTAAGGGACAGCTAGGGTCCTACGGGCAGTACTTC
CDR3 protein: CSAKGQLGSYGQYF

J gene: TRBJ1-4
clone size: NA
D gene: NA
V gene: TRBV7-2
CDR3 DNA: TGTGCCAGCAGCTCACCGACAGGCGTCGTTGAAAAACTGTTTTTT
CDR3 protein: CASSSPTGVVEKLFF

J gene: TRBJ2-6
clone size: NA
D gene: TRBD1
V gene: TRBV28
CDR3 DNA: TGTGCCAGCAGTCCGGGACAGGGGAGGTCTGGGGCCAACGTCCTGACTTTC
CDR3 protein: CASSPGQGRSGANVLTF

J gene: TRBJ2-3
clone size: once
D gene: NA
V gene: TRBV6-4
CDR3 DNA: TGTGTCAGACGAGCAGATACGCAGTATTTT
CDR3 protein: CVRRADTQYF

J gene: TRBJ2-3
clone size: few
D gene: TRBD2
V gene: TRBV7-2
CDR3 DNA: TGTGCCAGCAGCTTAATAACGGGGGGGCTGACAGATACGCAGTATTTT
CDR3 protein: CASSLITGGLTDTQYF

J gene: TRBJ1-3
clone size: NA
D gene: NA
V gene: TRBV29-1
CDR3 DNA: TGCAGCGTGGCCGGTCGTAGCTCTGGAAACACCATATATTTT
CDR3 protein: CSVAGRSSGNTIYF

J gene: TRBJ2-5
clone size: few
D gene: NA
V gene: TRBV5-1
CDR3 DNA: TGCGCCAGCAGCCCCATTGAGGGGGGCGGGGGAGGCGAGACCCAGTACTTC
CDR3 protein: CASSPIEGGGGGETQYF

J gene: TRBJ2-7
clone size: NA
D gene: NA
V gene: TRBV5-1
CDR3 DNA: TGCGCCAGCAGCTCGATGGGGACCTACGAGCAGTACTTC
CDR3 protein: CASSSMGTYEQYF

J gene: TRBJ2-6
clone size: NA
D gene: NA
V gene: TRBV20-1
CDR3 DNA: TGCAGTGCTAGCCCGCGATCAGCAGGGTCTGGGGCCAACGTCCTGACTTTC
CDR3 protein: CSASPRSAGSGANVLTF

J gene: TRBJ2-7
clone size: NA
D gene: TRBD2
V gene: TRBV27
CDR3 DNA: TGTGCCAGCAGTTTACTGGCGGGGGGCTCGAAATACGAGCAGTACTTC
CDR3 protein: CASSLLAGGSKYEQYF

J gene: TRBJ1-2
clone size: NA
D gene: NA
V gene: TRBV5-6
CDR3 DNA: TGTGCCAGCAGCCCTGGACAGCGGGTAGGCTATGGCTACACCTTC
CDR3 protein: CASSPGQRVGYGYTF

J gene: TRBJ2-1
clone size: once
D gene: NA
V gene: TRBV6-2/TRBV6-3
CDR3 DNA: TGTGCCAGCACTCGGACGAGCGGTGGGGGTGAGCAGTTCTTC
CDR3 protein: CASTRTSGGGEQFF

J gene: TRBJ1-5
clone size: few
D gene: NA
V gene: TRBV4-1
CDR3 DNA: TGCGCCAGCAGCCAAGTGTGGACCCCTACGGGTCAGCCCCAGCATTTT
CDR3 protein: CASSQVWTPTGQPQHF

J gene: TRBJ2-7
clone size: NA
D gene: NA
V gene: TRBV3-1
CDR3 DNA: TGTGCCAGCAGCCGAGGGAGAGGGGTTCCCTACAATGAGCAGTACTTC
CDR3 protein: CASSRGRGVPYNEQYF

J gene: TRBJ2-7
clone size: NA
D gene: TRBD2
V gene: TRBV3-1
CDR3 DNA: TGTGCCAGCAGCCAAGAGGGGACTAGCGTTGATTTCTCCTACGAGCAGTACTTC
CDR3 protein: CASSQEGTSVDFSYEQYF

J gene: TRBJ2-5
clone size: NA
D gene: TRBD2
V gene: TRBV3-1
CDR3 DNA: TGTGCCAGCAGCCAGGGACTAGCAGTCGAGACCCAGTACTTC
CDR3 protein: CASSQGLAVETQYF

J gene: TRBJ2-1
clone size: few
D gene: TRBD2
V gene: TRBV20-1
CDR3 DNA: TGCAGTGCTCCGAGGACTAGCGGGAATCTGGTAAACAATGAGCAGTTCTTC
CDR3 protein: CSAPRTSGNLVNNEQFF

J gene: TRBJ2-7
clone size: few
D gene: NA
V gene: TRBV4-2
CDR3 DNA: TGTGCCAGCAGCCAAGATAACAGGCAGAGCTCCTACGAGCAGTACTTC
CDR3 protein: CASSQDNRQSSYEQYF

J gene: TRBJ2-2
clone size: NA
D gene: TRBD1
V gene: TRBV12-3/TRBV12-4
CDR3 DNA: TGTGCCAGCAGTGGCGACAGGGGTTCCGGGGAGCTGTTTTTT
CDR3 protein: CASSGDRGSGELFF

J gene: TRBJ2-3
clone size: many
D gene: NA
V gene: TRBV24-1
CDR3 DNA: TGTGCCACCAGTGGAGGGGTTTTCGATACGCAGTATTTT
CDR3 protein: CATSGGVFDTQYF

J gene: TRBJ1-6
clone size: few
D gene: NA
V gene: TRBV7-2
CDR3 DNA: TGTGCCAGCAGCCTGGGGGGGGGTCCCAATTCACCCCTCCACTTT
CDR3 protein: CASSLGGGPNSPLHF

J gene: TRBJ2-1
clone size: few
D gene: NA
V gene: TRBV5-1
CDR3 DNA: TGCGCCAGCAGCTTGATTGAGGGGGAGTTAAATGAGCAGTTCTTC
CDR3 protein: CASSLIEGELNEQFF

J gene: TRBJ2-1
clone size: few
D gene: TRBD2
V gene: TRBV3-1
CDR3 DNA: TGTGCCAGCAGTTCTTCTATAGCGGGGGTATACAATGAGCAGTTCTTC
CDR3 protein: CASSSSIAGVYNEQFF

J gene: TRBJ2-7
clone size: NA
D gene: NA
V gene: TRBV20-1
CDR3 DNA: TGCAGAGCCGAACGGACCGAAACCTACGAGCAGTACTTC
CDR3 protein: CRAERTETYEQYF

J gene: TRBJ1-6
clone size: few
D gene: NA
V gene: TRBV3-1
CDR3 DNA: TGTGCCAGCAGCCATTCAGACCATAATTCACCCCTCCACTTT
CDR3 protein: CASSHSDHNSPLHF

J gene: TRBJ2-4
clone size: many
D gene: NA
V gene: TRBV7-2
CDR3 DNA: TGTGCCAGCAGCCCCCCAGGCGGATCTCTAGCCAAAAACATTCAGTACTTC
CDR3 protein: CASSPPGGSLAKNIQYF

J gene: TRBJ1-2
clone size: NA
D gene: NA
V gene: TRBV7-9
CDR3 DNA: TGTGCCAGCAGCTTATCCCTGTCCTACACCTTC
CDR3 protein: CASSLSLSYTF

J gene: TRBJ1-1
clone size: few
D gene: NA
V gene: TRBV25-1
CDR3 DNA: TGTGCCAGCAGTGCCTTTCAGGGCGGGAACACTGAAGCTTTCTTT
CDR3 protein: CASSAFQGGNTEAFF

J gene: TRBJ1-2
clone size: NA
D gene: NA
V gene: TRBV27
CDR3 DNA: TGTGCCAGCAGAGCCAGGGGAGTCTACGGCTACACCTTC
CDR3 protein: CASRARGVYGYTF

J gene: TRBJ1-2
clone size: NA
D gene: TRBD1
V gene: TRBV15
CDR3 DNA: TGTGCCACCAGCAGAGATCCGGGACAGGGGGCTAATGGCTACACCTTC
CDR3 protein: CATSRDPGQGANGYTF

J gene: TRBJ2-7
clone size: NA
D gene: TRBD2
V gene: TRBV12-3/TRBV12-4
CDR3 DNA: TGTGCCAGCAGTTGGAGCGGGGGGGATTCCTACGAGCAGTACTTC
CDR3 protein: CASSWSGGDSYEQYF

J gene: TRBJ2-3
clone size: NA
D gene: NA
V gene: TRBV10-3
CDR3 DNA: TGTGCCATCAGCGCCGGGGGGCCCGAACCCCTGACGCAGTATTTT
CDR3 protein: CAISAGGPEPLTQYF

J gene: TRBJ2-3
clone size: NA
D gene: NA
V gene: TRBV5-5
CDR3 DNA: TGTGCCAGCAGCTCGGCGGGGTACACAGATACGCAGTATTTT
CDR3 protein: CASSSAGYTDTQYF

J gene: TRBJ1-5
clone size: NA
D gene: NA
V gene: TRBV5-1
CDR3 DNA: TGCGCCAGCACGAATCAAGGGGAGGGGAATCAGCCCCAGCATTTT
CDR3 protein: CASTNQGEGNQPQHF

J gene: TRBJ2-7
clone size: few
D gene: NA
V gene: TRBV3-1
CDR3 DNA: TGTGCCAGCAGCCAAGGGACAGCTCACGAGCAGTACTTC
CDR3 protein: CASSQGTAHEQYF

J gene: TRBJ2-1
clone size: few
D gene: TRBD2
V gene: TRBV4-3
CDR3 DNA: TGCGCCAGCAGCGAACAGAAGGCGGGGGTCAAGGCTGAGCAGTTCTTC
CDR3 protein: CASSEQKAGVKAEQFF

J gene: TRBJ2-7
clone size: NA
D gene: TRBD2
V gene: TRBV4-3
CDR3 DNA: TGCGCCAGCAGCCAACAAAGCGGGGGGCCGGGGGACGAGCAGTACTTC
CDR3 protein: CASSQQSGGPGDEQYF

J gene: TRBJ2-1
clone size: NA
D gene: TRBD2
V gene: TRBV2
CDR3 DNA: TGTGCCAGCAGTGGAGGGACTAGCGGGAGCTCCTACAATGAGCAGTTCTTC
CDR3 protein: CASSGGTSGSSYNEQFF

J gene: TRBJ1-5
clone size: few
D gene: TRBD1
V gene: TRBV29-1
CDR3 DNA: TGCAGCGTTGAGGGGGACAGGGGTCAGCCCCAGCATTTT
CDR3 protein: CSVEGDRGQPQHF

J gene: TRBJ1-4
clone size: NA
D gene: NA
V gene: TRBV20-1
CDR3 DNA: TGCAGTGCTCGCGGGATTAATGAAAAACTGTTTTTT
CDR3 protein: CSARGINEKLFF

J gene: TRBJ1-5
clone size: few
D gene: TRBD1
V gene: TRBV7-8
CDR3 DNA: TGTGCCAGCAGCTTAGAGGGGGCCTACAATCAGCCCCAGCATTTT
CDR3 protein: CASSLEGAYNQPQHF

J gene: TRBJ2-7
clone size: few
D gene: NA
V gene: TRBV27
CDR3 DNA: TGTGCCAGCAGTTTCAGCGGGTCTGGCTACGAGCAGTACTTC
CDR3 protein: CASSFSGSGYEQYF

J gene: TRBJ1-1
clone size: many
D gene: TRBD1
V gene: TRBV5-1
CDR3 DNA: TGCGCCAGCAGCCCGGACCCCCGAGGACAGGGCGCTGAAGCTTTCTTT
CDR3 protein: CASSPDPRGQGAEAFF

J gene: TRBJ2-1
clone size: many
D gene: TRBD2
V gene: TRBV7-2
CDR3 DNA: TGTGCCAGCAGCTTAGTCCCGGGGGGGGACAATGAGCAGTTCTTC
CDR3 protein: CASSLVPGGDNEQFF

J gene: TRBJ1-1
clone size: NA
D gene: NA
V gene: TRBV7-2
CDR3 DNA: TGTGCCAGCAGCCACCCCAGGACTGAAGCTTTCTTT
CDR3 protein: CASSHPRTEAFF